This TCR beta chain came from a study of shared clonotypes between healthy human individuals (TCRdb year 2020). Study-wide context: The cohort included a few men and a couple of women between 18 and 49 years of age. Leukapheresis yielded between about 0.8 and 8.9 billion PBMCs per donor. To estimate repertoire size and how much clonotypes are shared between individuals, the study performed deep sequencing of blood TCR repertoires from roughly five healthy adults. To increase sequencing depth and limit assay-specific biases, TCR repertoire library preparation and sequencing were carried out by different laboratories using diverse techniques. What the authors observed across the whole study: Because the study included only a small number of donors, the genetic and exposure-history diversity represented was limited. Only blood was sampled, and tissue TCR repertoires likely differ from those in blood. Pairwise subsampling led to the expectation that sequencing depth would affect the degree of clonotype sharing among donors.

Only one count was recorded for this clone. Its antigen is currently not known. One base away there is no much larger clone; base qualities are not given. Healthy HIV-negative adults with no recently reported acute infections or vaccinations were included as donors. Every donor was a Caucasian adult residing in Nashville, Tennessee, USA. In the unsorted samples, some 100 million PBMCs were counted, and genomic DNA was extracted using the QIAamp DNA Blood Mini kit. Blood was obtained by leukapheresis, after which PBMCs were separated by Ficoll-Histopaque density gradient centrifugation and cryopreserved in liquid nitrogen vapor phase. Using the deep immunoSEQ assay, TCR CDR3 regions were amplified from genomic DNA by multiplex PCR. Genomic DNA extracted from each cell subset was distributed evenly over all wells of several immunoSEQ 96-well plates, and each plate served as one replicate. For unsorted PBMC, each replicate PCR was loaded with roughly 330 ng genomic DNA, equivalent to 25,000 to 35,000 T cell genomes. Ten immunoSEQ deep assay plates were used to sequence the unsorted PBMC genomic DNA. The purified libraries were quantified using a Qubit 3.0 fluorometer, sized with a Bioanalyzer 2100, and then quantified again using the KAPA Library Quantification kit. A separate single-read 150-cycle Illumina NextSeq 550 flow cell was used to sequence each immunoSEQ 96-well plate. Turning to the authors' computational methods: The immunoSEQ output contained only junctional sequences without quality scores, so filtering could not match that applied to full-length reads. Sequences were annotated with PyIR, a Python wrapper for IgBLAST v1.9, using IMGT germline references to assign V/J genes and CDR3. Any read was removed if the V/J assignment was weak (E-value above 1e-6), the CDR3 was missing, or the read contained stop codons, out-of-frame junctions, or ambiguous translated residues. A V3J clonotype was defined by an identical inferred V gene, J gene, and CDR3 amino acid sequence. The percentage overlap between two repertoires was calculated by dividing the number of shared unique clonotypes by the size of the smaller repertoire. Three approaches were used to assess repertoire richness: RTK rarefaction, the Chao1 estimator, and Recon v2.1 estimates of unobserved clonotypes. TCRdb took over this immuneACCESS table, retaining in-frame rearrangements with V and J assigned. Such tables are incomplete; in checked studies, under half of the missing clones stem from an unresolved V gene, and the remainder is unexplained. V and J calls and clone size are as listed in that table; D and trimming were resolved from the DNA. In this sample the table shows fewer than 500,000 clones, over 60% of which occur a single time. Around 12% of the sample goes to the ten largest clones.

From the cysteine up to the phenylalanine, the CDR3 has a length of 14 residues. Just the 42-base CDR3 DNA is kept, in frame starting at base 1. The trim is 2 bases for V and 1 base for J, with a gap of 8 bases between the germline ends. Reading the germline V gene gives CDR1 KGHSH and CDR2 LQKENI. The V and J segments used are TRBV18 and TRBJ1-1; possibly the D gene is TRBD1, per 5 matching bases. This clonotype was obtained from a middle-aged woman in good health. Some clones in this sample may be carry-over from other donors' samples. Input material: PBMCs. The sequenced DNA: TGTGCCAGCTCACCAGCGGACAAGAACACTGAAGCTTTCTTT. Translated, it gives CASSPADKNTEAFF.